The T cell receptor beta chain under discussion was sequenced for a study of T cells expressing NK-cell markers. Study in general: Eight donors were sequenced, of whom seven were HCMV-seropositive, while the remaining one was HCMV-seronegative. Points from the study as a whole: HCMV specificity of expanded NKG2C+ T cell clones remained unclear. Where several donors were concerned, these clonotypes also led the CD3+CD56-NKG2C+ fraction.

The CDR3 length is 12 residues. Remarks on this clonotype: Its antigen is still unknown.

The TCR beta cDNA came from 5'RACE template switching with UMIs. TCRdb reanalyzed the 5' RACE reads and collapses them to one entry per CDR3 protein, without DNA. The table lists a few hundred thousand distinct CDR3 sequences. The chain couples TRBV12-3 or TRBV12-4 to TRBJ1-1; the D call from TCRdb, TRBD1, cannot be confirmed without DNA. The source material was blood T cells: a sorted CD56 or NKG2C T cell subset, CD4+ or CD8+ T cells, or bulk PBMC T cells (not recorded which). This clonotype was sampled from a man aged 18 to 69 in good health. The CDR3 region is CASSSRRAEAFF.